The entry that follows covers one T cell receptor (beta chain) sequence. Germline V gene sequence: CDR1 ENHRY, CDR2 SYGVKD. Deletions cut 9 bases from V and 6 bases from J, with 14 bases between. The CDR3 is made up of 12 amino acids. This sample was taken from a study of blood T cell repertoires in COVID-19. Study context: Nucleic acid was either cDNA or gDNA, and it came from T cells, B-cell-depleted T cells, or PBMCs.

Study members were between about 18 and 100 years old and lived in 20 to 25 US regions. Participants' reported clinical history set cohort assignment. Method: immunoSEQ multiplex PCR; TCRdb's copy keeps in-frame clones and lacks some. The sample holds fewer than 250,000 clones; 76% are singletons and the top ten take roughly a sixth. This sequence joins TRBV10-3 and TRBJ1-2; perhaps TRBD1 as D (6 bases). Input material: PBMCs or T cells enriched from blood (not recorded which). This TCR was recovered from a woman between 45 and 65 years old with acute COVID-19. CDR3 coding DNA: TGTGCCATTGGACAGACCCAAGATGGCTACACCTTC. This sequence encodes CAIGQTQDGYTF.